This T cell receptor beta chain stems from a study of tumor-infiltrating lymphocytes in oesophageal squamous cell carcinoma (dated by TCRdb to the mid-2010s). A remark on this clonotype: Its antigen remains undetermined. Base qualities were left out, and no much larger clone turns up one base away.

Libraries were prepared through PCR. The run used an Illumina HiSeq 2000. The public reads were quality trimmed at Q25 with fastp and then assembled into clones with MiXCR by TCRdb, keeping productive beta chains. Entries are consolidated by CDR3 protein sequence, retaining the most common genes and DNA. This sample comprises approximately 12,000 distinct CDR3 sequences, around three fifths of them detected only once. The top ten hold approximately 24% of the sample. CDR1 and CDR2, looked up from the germline V gene, are SGHVS and FNYEAQ. Taken from cysteine to phenylalanine, the CDR3 has 12 residues. The read is trimmed to its CDR3 DNA, 36 bases read in frame from base 1. The V end loses 5 bases and the J end loses 6 bases, and a stretch of 7 bases separates them.

Sequenced input: esophageal tumor tissue. This sequence originates from a male donor with esophageal squamous cell carcinoma. This chain is built from TRBV7-6 and TRBJ2-2; the D gene assignment is ambiguous. The CDR3 in this case is CASSIGAGELFF. The DNA reads as follows: TGTGCCAGCAGCATCGGAGCCGGGGAGCTGTTTTTT.